The TCR beta chain under discussion was sequenced for a study of shared clonotypes between healthy human individuals. The germline V and J ends were trimmed by 4 bases and 0 bases, with 8 bases remaining between them. In germline, CDR1 is MNHNY, CDR2 SVGAGI (reference sequence). This CDR3 has 14 amino acids. Produced via immunoSEQ multiplex PCR; TCRdb's table is partial and in-frame only. Of a few hundred thousand clones detected, roughly 79% appear once; the ten largest clones hold around 13%. This chain uses TRBV6-6 with TRBJ2-3; D gene unclear. The clonotype comes from a woman between 35 and 50 years old in good health. Some clones in this sample may be carry-over from other donors' samples. The sequencing sample was made of PBMCs. The CDR3 DNA is TGTGCCAGCAGTTTGGACGTTAGCACAGATACGCAGTATTTT. It encodes CASSLDVSTDTQYF.